In its sample, the clone carrying this T cell receptor beta chain was seen many times. What it binds is unknown. The cDNA was generated through 5'RACE incorporating 10-nucleotide random UMIs. TCRdb processed the 5' RACE reads anew with MiXCR; each CDR3 protein has one entry. The table lists 100,000 or so distinct CDR3 sequences, around 3.3% of them singletons, with approximately 5.9% in the top ten. CDR1 is SGHRS, CDR2 YFSETQ, per germline. With 4 bases removed from V and 2 bases from J, the gap between germline ends came to 6 bases. The CDR3 consists of 12 residues. The data originate from a study of neurological immune-mediated disorders. The study, taken as a whole, reports: There was no clinical or MRI feature that was associated with the multiple sclerosis repertoire cluster. It was HTLV-1-associated myelopathy that showed the most TCR clonal expansion, while multiple sclerosis showed the least, falling below healthy controls. No sharing of CDR3 amino acid sequences was observed among expanded clones across subjects, suggesting private repertoires in all groups.

The V call is TRBV5-1, the J call TRBJ1-1, with D hard to call. This sequence was found in a young woman with multiple sclerosis. Material for sequencing was PBMCs. CDR3 amino acids: CASSAFNTEAFF. The CDR3 DNA reads as TGCGCCAGCAGCGCTTTCAACACTGAAGCTTTCTTT.